This T cell receptor (beta chain) was obtained from a study of T cell changes during pregnancy in multiple sclerosis. TCRdb's copy holds only in-frame clones and misses some; the assay was immunoSEQ multiplex PCR. Of approximately 92,000 clones detected, approximately 92% appear once; the ten largest clones hold over 2%. CDR3 length equals 13 residues. Germline loops: CDR1 SQVTM, CDR2 ANQGSEA. With 6 bases removed from V and 3 bases from J, the gap between germline ends came to 12 bases. The chain uses TRBV29-1 and TRBJ2-1; D is ambiguous. This clonotype was obtained from a female donor with multiple sclerosis, enrolled in a pregnancy study. Sample: peripheral blood, taken in the first trimester of pregnancy. The CDR3 nucleotides are TGCAGCGTCGTCCTTCCTAGCTACAATGAGCAGTTCTTC. This translates into CSVVLPSYNEQFF.